The 6 T cell receptor beta chains in this list originate from one sample, sequenced in a study of blood T cell repertoires in COVID-19. The protocol was immunoSEQ multiplex PCR, while the TCRdb copy is restricted to in-frame clones and leaves out a portion. Among under 150,000 clones listed, around 85% were seen once. Sequencing was done on a sample of peripheral blood. Receptor source: a human donor in a cohort sampled during active COVID-19.

The rearrangement links TRBV5-1 to TRBJ2-7; a possible D gene is TRBD1 (5 bases). CDR1 is SGHRS and CDR2 is YFSETQ in the germline V gene. V lost 0 bases to trimming and J lost 3 bases, with 7 bases between them. The CDR3 spans 13 residues. CDR3 protein: CASSLEGYYEQYF. Here the CDR3 DNA reads TGCGCCAGCAGCTTGGAGGGGTACTACGAGCAGTACTTC.

The V call is TRBV19, the J call TRBJ1-5, with 8 positions matching TRBD1. The trim removed 5 bases at V and 3 bases at J, leaving 3 bases unmatched. The CDR3 has 14 amino acids. CDR1 is LNHDA, CDR2 SQIVND, per germline (reference sequence). The CDR3 region has the DNA TGTGCCAGTAGTGCGGACAGGGACAATCAGCCCCAGCATTTT. It is translated as CASSADRDNQPQHF.

In its sample, this clone was seen many times. The chain links TRBV4-1 to TRBJ1-1; D unclear. Trimming took 0 bases from V and 4 from J, leaving 9 bases between them. The V gene's germline CDR1 is MGHRA and CDR2 YSYEKL. This CDR3 has 14 amino acids. CDR3 sequence (DNA): TGCGCCAGCAGCCAAGAGCGGGCTCGCACTGAAGCTTTCTTT. It translates to CASSQERARTEAFF.

The chain is built from TRBV5-6 and TRBJ1-2; 9 positions match TRBD1. The germline gives CDR1 SGHDT, CDR2 YYEEEE. Trimming removed 6 bases from V and 3 bases from J; junction bases left unmatched: 6. The CDR3 has 14 residues. The CDR3 loop reads CASTQDRGDYGYTF. The CDR3 DNA sequence: TGTGCCAGCACCCAGGACAGGGGTGACTATGGCTACACCTTC. The full variable domain, in which reference TRBV5-6 and TRBJ1-2 provide the parts outside the CDR3, is DAGVTQSPTHLIKTRGQQVTLRCSPKSGHDTVSWYQQALGQGPQFIFQYYEEEERQRGNFPDRFSGHQFPNYSSELNVNALLLGDSALYLCASTQDRGDYGYTFGSGTRLTVV.

This clone was recorded many times. This chain joins TRBV30 and TRBJ1-1; D possibly corresponds to TRBD1 (6 bases). Germline-derived CDR1 and CDR2 are GTSNPN and SVGIG (reference sequence). CDR3 length: 12 amino acids. Trimming shortened V by 2 bases and J by 11 bases, and 15 bases separated the two germline ends. CDR3 in DNA: TGTGCCTGGAGTTCGACAGGTTACGGCGCTTTCTTT. It encodes CAWSSTGYGAFF.

The chain joins TRBV6-6 to TRBJ1-1, with D possibly being TRBD1 (6 bases). V lost 0 bases, J lost 3 bases, and 14 bases lay in between. CDR1 MNHNY and CDR2 SVGAGI come from the germline V gene (reference sequence). The CDR3 runs to 16 residues. The CDR3 DNA reads as TGTGCCAGCAGTTACTCGATGGGGGCTGGGGACACTGAAGCTTTCTTT. This codes for CASSYSMGAGDTEAFF.